The 30 T cell receptor beta chains below were found in one sample sequenced in a study of vaccination and CD4 T cells after COVID-19. The sample's treatment: roughly 10-day PBMC culture with coronavirus spike peptide pools or control peptides (ViraFEST assay). Cultured CD4+ T-cell DNA underwent Oncomine TCR Beta short-read sequencing. TCRdb independently ran MiXCR on the PCR reads; one entry per CDR3 protein. The sample includes over 20,000 distinct CDR3 sequences, roughly 70% of them seen just once. These receptors are not linked to any known antigen. Sequenced sample: CD4+ T cells from blood, cultured in vitro. All receptors derive from a human donor who had recovered from COVID-19.

The chain's CDR3 is CATSAEVGELFF. DNA of the CDR3: TGTGCCACCAGTGCCGAAGTCGGGGAGCTGTTTTTT. The genes are TRBV24-1 and TRBJ2-2; D is undetermined. Germline lookup yields CDR1 KGHDR and CDR2 SFDVKD. Trimming took 5 bases from V and 7 from J, leaving 7 bases between them. The length of the CDR3 is 12 residues.

The rearrangement uses TRBV20-1 and TRBJ2-1, with 12 bases lining up with TRBD2. J was trimmed by 4 bases and V by 3 bases; bases with no gene match: 7. Looked up from germline, CDR1 is DFQATT and CDR2 is SNEGSKA (reference sequence). The CDR3 length is 16 residues. The CDR3 sequence: CSASRSGLAGYNEQFF. CDR3 sequence (DNA): TGCAGTGCTAGTCGGAGCGGACTAGCGGGGTACAATGAGCAGTTCTTC.

The chain recombines TRBV9 with TRBJ2-2, with D possibly being TRBD1 (5 bases). Germline loops: CDR1 SGDLS, CDR2 YYNGEE. The CDR3 consists of 17 residues. V lost 0 bases and J 3 bases, leaving 15 bases between the germline ends. CDR3 sequence (DNA): TGTGCCAGCAGCGTAGGTACGGGCAGGGCGGACACCGGGGAGCTGTTTTTT. It codes for CASSVGTGRADTGELFF.

This clonotype has a handful of counts. V usage is TRBV20-1 and J usage is TRBJ2-2; tentatively, D is TRBD1 (6 bases). In germline, CDR1 is DFQATT, CDR2 SNEGSKA (reference sequence). Between the trimmed V and J ends, which lost 3 bases and 5 bases, there was a span of 13 bases. The CDR3 consists of 14 residues. The CDR3 loop is CSASGQRGTGELFF. CDR3 DNA: TGCAGTGCTAGCGGCCAGAGGGGGACCGGGGAGCTGTTTTTT.

The rearrangement uses TRBV12-3 or TRBV12-4 and TRBJ2-7, with D perhaps assigned TRBD1 or TRBD2 (5 bases each). This CDR3 is 14 amino acids long. The ends were cut back, 3 bases at V and 2 bases at J, with 11 bases in the middle. CDR3 sequence (DNA): TGTGCCAGCAGTTTGGGGCAGACTACCTACGAGCAGTACTTC. The encoded protein is CASSLGQTTYEQYF.

The chain has TRBV6-5 and TRBJ1-1, with D tentatively TRBD1 (5 bases). The germline V gene has CDR1 MNHEY and CDR2 SVGAGI. The CDR3 has 14 residues. V was pared by 4 bases and J by 0 bases, with 9 bases between. The CDR3, as DNA: TGTGCCAGCAGTTTTCGAGGGGTGAACACTGAAGCTTTCTTT. Residues: CASSFRGVNTEAFF.

V and J are TRBV10-2 and TRBJ1-5; 11 bases map to TRBD1. Germline trimming cut 6 bases from V and 7 bases from J; bases unmatched to any gene: 11. Germline V gene sequence: CDR1 WSHSY, CDR2 SAAADI. This CDR3 has 16 residues. Here the CDR3 reads CASRPDRDRGDQPQHF. CDR3 nucleotide sequence: TGCGCCAGCAGACCCGACCGGGACAGGGGGGACCAGCCCCAGCATTTT.

This clonotype showed up just a few times. The chain employs TRBV6-1 and TRBJ1-3; the D gene is possibly TRBD1 (5 bases). V was cut by 7 bases and J by 4 bases, with 17 bases left in between. Germline V gene lookup returns CDR1 MNHNS and CDR2 SASEGT. The length of the CDR3 is 15 residues. CDR3 loop: CASTEWRGPGNTIYF. In DNA form, the CDR3 reads TGTGCCAGCACCGAATGGAGGGGTCCGGGAAACACCATATATTTT.

This chain uses TRBV6-5 with TRBJ1-6; D remains unclear. The CDR3 extends over 18 amino acids. Germline V gene lookup returns CDR1 MNHEY and CDR2 SVGAGI. Trimming removed 2 bases from V and 0 bases from J, with 14 bases in between. The CDR3: CASSYRAGPSSYNSPLHF. The CDR3 DNA reads as TGTGCCAGCAGTTACAGGGCCGGACCGAGCTCCTATAATTCACCCCTCCACTTT.

This chain connects TRBV6-2 or TRBV6-3 to TRBJ2-5; 8 nucleotides align to TRBD2. The trim removed 2 bases at V and 7 bases at J, leaving 3 bases unmatched. Per the germline V gene, CDR1 is MNHEY and CDR2 is SVGEGT. CDR3 length: 13 residues. The CDR3 DNA reads TGTGCCAGCAGTTACGGGACTAGTGGGACCCAGTACTTC. This codes for CASSYGTSGTQYF.

The chain combines TRBV27 with TRBJ1-2; 7 bases align to TRBD1. V shed 5 bases and J 2 bases; nucleotides not matched to a gene: 8. The CDR3 has 15 residues. Germline assignment: CDR1 MNHEY and CDR2 SMNVEV (reference sequence). The CDR3 nucleotides are TGTGCCAGCAGTCCCTTGGGAGGGGGCAACTATGGCTACACCTTC. It specifies CASSPLGGGNYGYTF.

This sequence joins TRBV20-1 and TRBJ1-1; weak D call: TRBD1 (5 bases). Germline V lookup: CDR1 DFQATT, CDR2 SNEGSKA (reference sequence). The CDR3 consists of 11 residues. V shed 6 bases and J shed 4 bases, with 9 bases lying between them. CDR3 sequence: CSARVRTEAFF. The CDR3 DNA reads as TGCAGTGCCAGGGTACGCACTGAAGCTTTCTTT.

This clonotype was counted only a few times. The rearrangement uses TRBV6-1 and TRBJ1-5; D is perhaps TRBD1 (5 bases). CDR3 length: 14 residues. CDR1 and CDR2 from the germline V gene are MNHNS and SASEGT. V was pared by 8 bases and J by 6 bases, with 17 bases between. This CDR3 reads CASYTSREFQPQHF. DNA of the CDR3: TGTGCCAGCTATACCTCCAGGGAATTTCAGCCCCAGCATTTT.

This clonotype was seen just once. The gene calls are TRBV21-1 and TRBJ1-2. TRBV21-1 is noted as a pseudogene. The CDR3 runs to 18 residues. CDR3 nucleotide sequence: TGTGCCAGCAGCAAAAATCAAGCTCCTTATCCCTTTCGCTATGGCTACACCTTC. Its translation: CASSKNQAPYPFRYGYTF.

This chain uses TRBV6-1 with TRBJ1-1; possibly TRBD1 for D (5 bases). Trimming removed 6 bases from V and 3 bases from J, with 11 bases in between. Germline V gene data show CDR1 as MNHNS and CDR2 as SASEGT. The CDR3 is made up of 13 amino acids. The CDR3 spells CASRHDSYTEAFF. In nucleotides, the CDR3 is TGTGCCAGCAGACACGACAGCTACACTGAAGCTTTCTTT.

The rearrangement links TRBV20-1 to TRBJ1-2, with 7 bases identical to TRBD1. In germline, CDR1 is DFQATT, CDR2 SNEGSKA (reference sequence). V lost 0 bases to trimming and J lost 4 bases; unmatched junction nucleotides: 14. CDR3 size: 17 residues. CDR3 sequence reads: CSARDLRDSVLSYGYTF. CDR3 bases: TGCAGTGCTAGAGATCTCCGGGACAGTGTTCTAAGCTATGGCTACACCTTC.

The sample holds one count of this clonotype. The chain uses TRBV29-1 and TRBJ2-3; D not certain. The CDR3 consists of 12 residues. Germline CDR1 and CDR2: SQVTM and ANQGSEA. With 7 bases removed from V and 6 bases from J, the gap between germline ends came to 14 bases. CDR3 loop: CSAWLSTDTQYF. The CDR3, as DNA: TGCAGCGCCTGGCTCTCAACGGATACGCAGTATTTT.

The chain joins TRBV24-1 to TRBJ2-2, with 9 bases lining up with TRBD1. CDR3 length: 16 residues. The V gene end was trimmed by 4 bases and the J gene end by 2 bases; junction bases not matched to a gene: 4. In germline, CDR1 is KGHDR, CDR2 SFDVKD. The CDR3 region is CATSDQGQGNTGELFF. As DNA, the CDR3 is TGTGCCACCAGTGACCAGGGACAGGGCAACACCGGGGAGCTGTTTTTT.

This clonotype was seen a handful of times. V usage is TRBV15 and J usage is TRBJ1-4; D possibly corresponds to TRBD1 (6 bases). Germline V gives CDR1 LNHNV, CDR2 YYDKDF (reference sequence). V lost 3 bases and J lost 7, with 12 bases in between. This CDR3 region has 14 residues. The CDR3 loop reads CATSSGRGGEKLFF. In DNA, the CDR3 is TGTGCCACCAGCAGTGGCAGGGGAGGTGAAAAACTGTTTTTT.

This clonotype was seen only a few times. The chain has TRBV7-2 and TRBJ1-5; tentative D call: TRBD1 (6 bases). CDR3 length: 19 amino acids. V lost 2 bases to trimming and J lost 0 bases, with 20 bases between them. Germline CDR1 SGHTA, CDR2 FQGNSA. This CDR3 reads CASSLNPQGPAYSNQPQHF. The CDR3 bases are TGTGCCAGCAGCTTAAACCCGCAGGGGCCGGCTTATAGCAATCAGCCCCAGCATTTT. Filled out from reference TRBV7-2 and TRBJ1-5, the complete variable domain reads GAGVSQSPSNKVTEKGKDVELRCDPISGHTALYWYRQSLGQGLEFLIYFQGNSAPDKSGLPSDRFSAERTGGSVSTLTIQRTQQEDSAVYLCASSLNPQGPAYSNQPQHFGDGTRLSIL.

This clonotype was counted a single time. V and J are TRBV7-2 and TRBJ2-5; D might be TRBD2 (5 bases). Trimming removed 5 bases at V and 4 bases at J, with 14 bases between. Germline V gene data show CDR1 as SGHTA and CDR2 as FQGNSA. The CDR3 loop spans 14 amino acids. The CDR3 DNA reads as TGTGCCAGCAGCGCGGGCGTCTCGCGAGAGACCCAGTACTTC. Translating it yields CASSAGVSRETQYF.

A few counts support this clonotype. This chain links TRBV6-2 or TRBV6-3 with TRBJ1-1; no firm D call. The CDR3 spans 14 residues. Trimming removed 2 bases from V and 0 bases from J, with 7 bases in between. CDR1 and CDR2 from the germline V gene are MNHEY and SVGEGT. The CDR3 DNA follows: TGTGCCAGCAGTTACGGACTCCTGAACACTGAAGCTTTCTTT. This encodes CASSYGLLNTEAFF.

The J gene is TRBJ1-2, the V gene TRBV5-1; TRBD1 agrees at 7 bases. CDR1 and CDR2 from the germline V gene are SGHRS and YFSETQ. The CDR3 has 14 residues. With 5 bases clipped from V and 5 bases from J, the junction kept 9 bases outside the gene matches. CDR3 DNA sequence: TGCGCCAGCAGTTCCGAGACAGGGCGGTATGGCTACACCTTC. Its translation is CASSSETGRYGYTF.

The rearrangement joins TRBV4-2 to TRBJ1-1; 7 positions match TRBD1. CDR1 and CDR2 from the germline V gene are LGHNA and YNFKEQ. This CDR3 contains 15 residues. V gave up 4 bases and J gave up 1 base; unmatched junction bases: 6. The CDR3 sequence is CASSLPGQPNTEAFF. DNA of the CDR3: TGTGCCAGCAGCCTCCCGGGACAGCCGAACACTGAAGCTTTCTTT.

The chain employs TRBV20-1 and TRBJ1-2; D possibly corresponds to TRBD1 (6 bases). Trimming cost V 5 bases and J 8 bases, with 15 bases left between them. The germline V gene has CDR1 DFQATT and CDR2 SNEGSKA (reference sequence). This CDR3 region has 12 residues. CDR3: CSAVPGAGGYTF. The CDR3 DNA reads TGCAGTGCTGTCCCAGGGGCTGGGGGCTACACCTTC.

J is TRBJ1-2 and V is TRBV5-6; the D gene is possibly TRBD1 (5 bases). Germline V gene data show CDR1 as SGHDT and CDR2 as YYEEEE. There are 14 residues in the CDR3. Trimming took off 4 bases at V and 1 base at J, with 11 bases between the two ends. In DNA form, the CDR3 reads TGTGCCAGCAGCGCGGGACTCCTTAACTATGGCTACACCTTC. Protein product: CASSAGLLNYGYTF.

The rearrangement uses TRBV7-2 and TRBJ2-7, with TRBD1 matching 7 bases. The germline CDR1 and CDR2 sequences are SGHTA and FQGNSA. Germline trimming cut 4 bases from V and 4 bases from J; bases unmatched to any gene: 10. The CDR3 has 15 residues. CDR3 loop: CASSSQLGGAYEQYF. For the CDR3, the DNA is TGTGCCAGCAGCTCCCAGCTAGGGGGCGCGTACGAGCAGTACTTC.

This clonotype was seen a handful of times. One end of the junction is discordant with germline, which a read error may explain. The chain carries TRBV6-5 and TRBJ2-3, with 8 bases matching TRBD2. The germline V gene has CDR1 MNHEY and CDR2 SVGAGI. The CDR3 contains 15 residues. The CDR3 sequence: CASNYGGGRADTQYF. CDR3 in DNA: TGTGCCAGCAATTACGGGGGGGGCCGGGCAGATACGCAGTATTTT.

This chain joins TRBV6-2 or TRBV6-3 and TRBJ1-2; 8 bases map to TRBD1. The germline gives CDR1 MNHEY, CDR2 SVGEGT. This CDR3 spans 12 amino acids. V dropped 11 bases and J dropped 8; count of bases not matched to a gene: 10. CDR3 nucleotide sequence: TGTGCCTCAAGACAGGGGCCTACCGGCTACACCTTC. Encoded protein: CASRQGPTGYTF.

There are a few counts of this clonotype. V usage is TRBV20-1 and J usage is TRBJ2-3; possible D gene TRBD1, 6 bases. Trimming took off 8 bases at V and 6 bases at J, with 30 bases between the two ends. There are 17 residues in the CDR3. The germline V gene has CDR1 DFQATT and CDR2 SNEGSKA (reference sequence). CDR3 sequence (DNA): TGCAGTACCCCTCGACCGTCAGGGGATGTTTATAGGGATACGCAGTATTTT. This sequence encodes CSTPRPSGDVYRDTQYF.